A selection of T cell receptor beta chains follows, all from one sample in a study of blood T cell repertoires in COVID-19. Data came from immunoSEQ multiplex PCR; TCRdb stores just in-frame clones and leaves some out. The profile shows over 150,000 clones, around 80% of them singletons. The sample was PBMCs or T cells enriched from blood (not recorded which). These receptors all come from a middle-aged man who had recovered from COVID-19. CDR3s include the opening cysteine and the closing phenylalanine or tryptophan. Fields, in order: V gene, J gene, clone size, D gene, CDR3 protein, CDR3 DNA. The D gene is left open where the match is weak. Part of the rows lack a size; the others show once, few, many or a class for expanded clones.

>TRBV5-1|TRBJ2-1|-|-
CASSPMERMKQFF
TGCGCCAGCAGCCCGATGGAGAGAATGAAGCAGTTCTTC
>TRBV9|TRBJ1-6|-|-
CASSVSGRGSNSPLHF
TGTGCCAGCAGCGTATCTGGCAGGGGATCTAATTCACCCCTCCACTTT
>TRBV5-1|TRBJ2-7|-|-
CASSATGVEQYF
TGCGCCAGCAGCGCGACAGGAGTCGAGCAGTACTTC
>TRBV30|TRBJ2-1|once|TRBD1
CAWTDRGSNEQFF
TGTGCCTGGACGGACAGGGGGAGCAATGAGCAGTTCTTC
>TRBV7-2|TRBJ1-4|-|-
CASSLQGIDHEKLFF
TGTGCCAGCAGCTTACAGGGGATTGATCATGAAAAACTGTTTTTT
>TRBV5-1|TRBJ2-3|-|TRBD2
CASSLTSGGADTQYF
TGCGCCAGCAGCTTGACTAGCGGGGGCGCAGATACGCAGTATTTT
>TRBV5-1|TRBJ2-1|-|TRBD2
CASSPSGGYFNEQFF
TGCGCCAGCAGCCCTAGCGGGGGGTATTTCAATGAGCAGTTCTTC
>TRBV5-4|TRBJ2-7|-|-
CASSLAGMSYEQYF
TGTGCCAGCAGCTTGGCCGGGATGTCCTACGAGCAGTACTTC
>TRBV13|TRBJ1-1|-|TRBD1
CASSSYYRNRGATEAFF
TGTGCCAGCAGCTCATACTATAGAAACAGGGGTGCCACTGAAGCTTTCTTT
>TRBV10-3|TRBJ2-1|-|TRBD2
CAISEALRRGGNEQFF
TGTGCCATCAGTGAGGCCCTTCGGCGGGGGGGCAATGAGCAGTTCTTC
>TRBV5-1|TRBJ2-7|-|TRBD1
CASSLAGQGAFEQYF
TGCGCCAGCAGCTTGGCGGGACAGGGGGCTTTCGAGCAGTACTTC
>TRBV6-2/TRBV6-3|TRBJ1-5|-|-
CASSYTGHSNQPQHF
TGTGCCAGCAGTTATACAGGTCATAGCAATCAGCCCCAGCATTTT
>TRBV19|TRBJ1-6|once|-
CASSPRGLVSPLHF
TGTGCCAGTAGCCCAAGGGGGTTGGTTTCACCCCTCCACTTT
>TRBV5-5|TRBJ2-6|-|-
CASSPRPLEGANVLTF
TGTGCCAGCAGCCCCCGCCCTTTAGAGGGGGCCAACGTCCTGACTTTC
>TRBV7-9|TRBJ2-3|-|TRBD1
CASSQTGGSTDTQYF
TGTGCCAGCAGCCAGACAGGGGGAAGCACAGATACGCAGTATTTT
>TRBV3-1/TRBV3-2|TRBJ1-6|few|-
CASSQEGGGKGGNSPLHF
TGTGCCAGCAGCCAAGAAGGAGGAGGTAAGGGTGGTAATTCACCCCTCCACTTT
>TRBV10-2|TRBJ1-6|once|-
CASSESGFTTLHF
TGCGCCAGCAGTGAGTCTGGGTTTACTACCCTCCACTTT
>TRBV3-1/TRBV3-2|TRBJ1-3|-|-
CASSQVQLSGNTIYF
TGTGCCAGCAGCCAAGTGCAACTCTCTGGAAACACCATATATTTT
>TRBV14|TRBJ2-3|-|TRBD2
CASSPTGGPPEGDTQYF
TGTGCCAGCAGCCCCACGGGGGGTCCCCCCGAAGGGGATACGCAGTATTTT
>TRBV5-1|TRBJ1-2|-|TRBD1
CASSTQGDYGYTF
TGCGCCAGCAGTACACAGGGGGACTATGGCTACACCTTC
>TRBV6-1|TRBJ2-7|-|TRBD1
CASSERGQGAFYEQYF
TGTGCCAGCAGTGAAAGGGGACAGGGGGCCTTCTACGAGCAGTACTTC
>TRBV5-1|TRBJ2-3|-|-
CASSSQGDTQYF
TGCGCCAGCAGCTCCCAGGGGGATACGCAGTATTTT
>TRBV7-2|TRBJ2-5|-|-
CASSRLGSQETQYF
TGTGCCAGCAGCCGTCTAGGCTCCCAAGAGACCCAGTACTTC
>TRBV14|TRBJ1-6|-|-
CASSQGRVSNSPLHF
TGTGCCAGCAGCCAAGGCAGGGTGTCGAATTCACCCCTCCACTTT
>TRBV5-1|TRBJ1-3|-|-
CASSRTAGNTIYF
TGCGCCAGCAGCCGAACAGCTGGAAACACCATATATTTT
>TRBV9|TRBJ2-3|-|-
CASSVEPEGNTQYF
TGTGCCAGCAGCGTAGAACCCGAGGGCAATACGCAGTATTTT
>TRBV19|TRBJ1-3|few|-
CASSIGGGSGNTIYF
TGTGCCAGTAGTATTGGCGGGGGCTCTGGAAACACCATATATTTT
>TRBV11-2|TRBJ2-3|-|TRBD1
CASSLDRGSDTQYF
TGTGCCAGCAGCTTAGACAGGGGGTCAGATACGCAGTATTTT
>TRBV6-2/TRBV6-3|TRBJ1-4|-|TRBD1
CASSRTGSNEKLFF
TGTGCCAGCAGTCGGACAGGGTCGAACGAAAAACTGTTTTTT
>TRBV7-9|TRBJ2-1|-|TRBD1
CASSQRTGGSNEQFF
TGTGCCAGCAGCCAGCGGACAGGGGGGTCCAATGAGCAGTTCTTC
>TRBV19|TRBJ1-2|-|TRBD1
CASSSRGRWDGYTF
TGTGCCTCCTCAAGTAGGGGGCGCTGGGACGGCTACACCTTC
>TRBV6-5|TRBJ2-7|many|TRBD1
CASTAGGQASYEQYF
TGTGCCAGCACCGCTGGGGGACAGGCCTCCTACGAGCAGTACTTC
>TRBV6-5|TRBJ1-3|-|-
CASSPQDSRGNTIYF
TGTGCCAGCAGTCCCCAGGACAGCCGAGGAAACACCATATATTTT
>TRBV7-2|TRBJ1-2|-|-
CASSIQSSDYTF
TGTGCCAGCAGTATCCAGTCGTCTGACTACACCTTC
>TRBV6-5|TRBJ1-1|-|-
CASSQYKDGGAFF
TGTGCCAGCAGTCAATATAAGGACGGCGGGGCTTTCTTT
>TRBV27|TRBJ1-2|few|TRBD1
CASSRTGNYGYTF
TGTGCCAGCAGTCGGACAGGGAACTATGGCTACACCTTC
>TRBV24-1|TRBJ1-4|-|TRBD1
CATTNDREGEEKLFF
TGTGCCACCACCAATGACAGGGAAGGAGAAGAAAAACTGTTTTTT
>TRBV24-1|TRBJ2-3|-|-
CATSDSTGTRPSTDTQYF
TGTGCCACCAGTGATTCCACTGGCACGCGGCCAAGCACAGATACGCAGTATTTT
>TRBV11-2|TRBJ1-5|-|TRBD1
CASSLDRGSNQPQHF
TGTGCCAGCAGCTTGGACAGGGGAAGCAATCAGCCCCAGCATTTT
>TRBV11-2|TRBJ2-3|-|TRBD1
CASSSGGQGGYTDTQYF
TGTGCCAGCAGCTCAGGGGGACAGGGGGGATACACAGATACGCAGTATTTT
>TRBV18|TRBJ1-2|-|-
CASFAEPTGSGYTF
TGTGCCAGCTTTGCTGAACCCACGGGGAGTGGCTACACCTTC
>TRBV4-2|TRBJ1-2|-|-
CASSQDISWGESGGYTF
TGTGCCAGCAGCCAAGATATATCCTGGGGGGAGTCAGGCGGCTACACCTTC
>TRBV9|TRBJ2-1|few|-
CASSVAADYNEQFF
TGTGCCAGCAGCGTAGCAGCGGATTACAATGAGCAGTTCTTC
>TRBV7-9|TRBJ2-7|-|-
CASSSDGPGEQYF
TGTGCCAGCAGCTCAGACGGACCGGGAGAGCAGTACTTC
>TRBV7-9|TRBJ2-7|-|-
CASSGNRLPTYEQYF
TGTGCCAGCAGCGGCAACAGGCTCCCAACCTACGAGCAGTACTTC
>TRBV21-1|TRBJ2-5|-|-
CASSKGEETQYF
TGTGCCAGCAGCAAAGGAGAAGAGACCCAGTACTTC
>TRBV7-2|TRBJ1-5|-|TRBD1
CASSRTTGAGGPQHF
TGTGCCAGCAGCAGAACGACAGGGGCCGGGGGGCCCCAGCATTTT
>TRBV19|TRBJ2-5|-|-
CASSIAAGAGETQYF
TGTGCCAGTAGTATAGCCGCAGGGGCAGGGGAGACCCAGTACTTC
>TRBV5-1|TRBJ2-5|-|-
CASTRQETQYF
TGCGCCAGCACCCGGCAAGAGACCCAGTACTTC
>TRBV19|TRBJ1-5|few|-
CASSQPRTGNQPQHF
TGTGCCAGTAGCCAGCCCCGGACAGGCAATCAGCCCCAGCATTTT
>TRBV18|TRBJ2-3|-|TRBD2
CASSPRRLARGSTDTQYF
TGTGCCAGCTCACCAAGACGACTAGCGAGGGGGAGCACAGATACGCAGTATTTT
>TRBV19|TRBJ1-4|-|-
CASSPYNTNEKLFF
TGTGCCAGTAGTCCTTACAATACGAATGAAAAACTGTTTTTT
>TRBV3-1/TRBV3-2|TRBJ1-1|-|-
CASSQAPWRGNTEAFF
TGTGCCAGCAGCCAAGCCCCATGGAGGGGGAACACTGAAGCTTTCTTT
>TRBV5-1|TRBJ2-1|-|TRBD1
CASTYRQGGLYNEQFF
TGCGCCAGCACCTACAGACAGGGGGGTCTATACAATGAGCAGTTCTTC
>TRBV27|TRBJ2-1|-|TRBD2
CASSPSGTTYNEQFF
TGTGCCAGCAGTCCATCCGGGACTACCTACAATGAGCAGTTCTTC
>TRBV4-1|TRBJ1-5|-|-
CASSQDSGHRNQPQHF
TGCGCCAGCAGCCAAGATTCGGGACACCGCAATCAGCCCCAGCATTTT
>TRBV7-2|TRBJ2-2|-|TRBD1
CASSEPTGVVGELFF
TGTGCCAGCAGCGAGCCGACAGGGGTGGTCGGGGAGCTGTTTTTT